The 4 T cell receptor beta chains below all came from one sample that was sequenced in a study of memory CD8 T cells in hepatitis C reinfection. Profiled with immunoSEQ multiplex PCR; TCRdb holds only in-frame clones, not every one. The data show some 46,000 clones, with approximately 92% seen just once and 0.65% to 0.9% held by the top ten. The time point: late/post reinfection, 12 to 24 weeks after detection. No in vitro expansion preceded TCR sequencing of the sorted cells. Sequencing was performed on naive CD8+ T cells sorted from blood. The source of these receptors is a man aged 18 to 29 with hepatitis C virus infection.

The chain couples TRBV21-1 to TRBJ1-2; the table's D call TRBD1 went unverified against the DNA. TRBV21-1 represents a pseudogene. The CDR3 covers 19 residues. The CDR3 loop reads CASSTTNENTGGRTSGYTF. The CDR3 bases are TGTGCCAGCAGCACCACAAACGAGAACACAGGGGGGCGTACGAGTGGCTACACCTTC.

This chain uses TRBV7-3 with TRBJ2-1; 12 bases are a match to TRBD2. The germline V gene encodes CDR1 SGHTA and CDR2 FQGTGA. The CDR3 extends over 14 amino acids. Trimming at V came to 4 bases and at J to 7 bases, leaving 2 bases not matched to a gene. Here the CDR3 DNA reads TGTGCCAGCAGCTGGACTAGCGGGATGAATGAGCAGTTCTTC. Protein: CASSWTSGMNEQFF. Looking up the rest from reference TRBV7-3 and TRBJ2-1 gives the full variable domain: GAGVSQTPSNKVTEKGKYVELRCDPISGHTALYWYRQSLGQGPEFLIYFQGTGAADDSGLPNDRFFAVRPEGSVSTLKIQRTERGDSAVYLCASSWTSGMNEQFFGPGTRLTVL.

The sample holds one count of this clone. The CDR3 DNA sequence: TGTGCCAGCAGTGAAGGGCGTGGACTGTCCTCCTCTGGAAACACCATATATTTT. It encodes CASSEGRGLSSSGNTIYF. The genes are TRBV2 and TRBJ1-3; D ambiguous. CDR1 and CDR2 from the germline V gene are SNHLY and FYNNEI. The CDR3 length is 18 residues. V lost 1 base, J lost 0 bases, and 16 bases lay in between.

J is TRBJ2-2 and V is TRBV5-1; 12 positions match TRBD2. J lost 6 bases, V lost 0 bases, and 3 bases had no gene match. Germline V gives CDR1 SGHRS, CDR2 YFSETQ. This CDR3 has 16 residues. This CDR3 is CASSLALAGGPGELFF. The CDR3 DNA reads TGCGCCAGCAGCTTGGCCCTAGCGGGGGGGCCCGGGGAGCTGTTTTTT. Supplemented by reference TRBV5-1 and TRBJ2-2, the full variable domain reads KAGVTQTPRYLIKTRGQQVTLSCSPISGHRSVSWYQQTPGQGLQFLFEYFSETQRNKGNFPGRFSGRQFSNSRSEMNVSTLELGDSALYLCASSLALAGGPGELFFGEGSRLTVL.